This T cell receptor beta chain comes out of a study of shared clonotypes between healthy human individuals. This CDR3 is built from 21 residues. With 8 bases removed from V and 0 bases from J, the gap between germline ends came to 32 bases. It was CD45RO-negative cells, positively selected for CCR7, that made up naive CD8 cells, with terminally differentiated effector memory CD45RA+ cells excluded. Generated by immunoSEQ multiplex PCR, the TCRdb table keeps only in-frame clones and is missing some. The sample yields about 680,000 clones, 92% seen once. The source of this sequence is a man aged 25-40 years in good health. The sequencing sample was made of naive CD8+ T cells sorted from blood. The chain has TRBV23-1 and TRBJ1-5, with D possibly being TRBD1 (6 bases). TRBV23-1 counts as an open reading frame of uncertain function. The DNA of the CDR3 is TGCGCCAGCGGGAAAGAACTGGAGGGGGGGGAAAGCCAAGATAGCAATCAGCCCCAGCATTTT. This translates into CASGKELEGGESQDSNQPQHF.